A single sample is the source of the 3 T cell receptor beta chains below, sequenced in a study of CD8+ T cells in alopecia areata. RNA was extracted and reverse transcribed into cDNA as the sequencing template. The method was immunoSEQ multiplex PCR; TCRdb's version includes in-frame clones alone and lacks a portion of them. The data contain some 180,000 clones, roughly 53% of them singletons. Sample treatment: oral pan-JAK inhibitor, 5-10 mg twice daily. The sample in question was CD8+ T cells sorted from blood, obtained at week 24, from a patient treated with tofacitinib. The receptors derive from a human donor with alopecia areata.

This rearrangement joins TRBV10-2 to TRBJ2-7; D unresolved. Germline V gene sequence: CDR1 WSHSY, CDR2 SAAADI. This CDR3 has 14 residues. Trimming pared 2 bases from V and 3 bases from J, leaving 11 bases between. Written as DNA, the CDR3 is TGCGCCAGCAGTGAGGATGGCTCTGGCTACGAGCAGTACTTC. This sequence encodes CASSEDGSGYEQYF.

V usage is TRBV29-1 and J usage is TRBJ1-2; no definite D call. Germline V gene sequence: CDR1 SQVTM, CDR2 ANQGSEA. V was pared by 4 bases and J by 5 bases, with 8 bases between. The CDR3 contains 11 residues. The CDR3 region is CSVVEGYGYTF. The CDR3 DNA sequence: TGCAGCGTTGTAGAGGGTTATGGCTACACCTTC. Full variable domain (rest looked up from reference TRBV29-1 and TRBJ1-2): SAVISQKPSRDICQRGTSLTIQCQVDSQVTMMFWYRQQPGQSLTLIATANQGSEATYESGFVIDKFPISRPNLTFSTLTVSNMSPEDSSIYLCSVVEGYGYTFGSGTRLTVV.

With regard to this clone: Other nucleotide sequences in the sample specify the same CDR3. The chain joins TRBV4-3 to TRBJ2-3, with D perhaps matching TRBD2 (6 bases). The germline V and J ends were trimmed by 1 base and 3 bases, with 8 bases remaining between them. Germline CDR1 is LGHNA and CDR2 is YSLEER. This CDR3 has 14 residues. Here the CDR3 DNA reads TGCGCCAGCAGCCAAGGTGGGGGGACAGATACGCAGTATTTT. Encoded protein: CASSQGGGTDTQYF.